Each of the 17 T cell receptor beta chains below was sequenced from the same sample in a study of beta chain features in type 1 diabetes. Sequencing targeted expressed TCRB transcripts, as all isolated RNA had been reverse transcribed. The method was immunoSEQ multiplex PCR; TCRdb's version includes in-frame clones alone and lacks a portion of them. This sample has around 300,000 clones, with about 8.5% found just once. Sequencing was done on a sample of central memory CD4+ T cells from blood. The source of these receptors is a woman younger than 35 in good health.

V gene TRBV25-1 combines with J gene TRBJ1-1, with 8 nucleotides matching TRBD1. Germline CDR1 reads MGHDK; CDR2 reads SYGVNS. The CDR3 is made up of 14 amino acids. Unmatched junction bases numbered 4, after V lost 4 bases and J lost 3 bases. CDR3 bases: TGTGCCAGCAGTGGGGACAGGATCTACACTGAAGCTTTCTTT. As protein: CASSGDRIYTEAFF.

This sequence joins TRBV5-5 and TRBJ2-7, with D possibly matching TRBD2 (5 bases). Germline V CDR1 and CDR2: SGHKS, YYEKEE (reference sequence). Trimming stripped 4 bases from V and 2 bases from J, with 13 bases between. The CDR3 runs 14 residues. The DNA for the CDR3 is TGTGCCAGCAGCCCGGAGAGGGTGGCCTACGAGCAGTACTTC. Protein product: CASSPERVAYEQYF.

This clone came up a few times. The chain employs TRBV19 and TRBJ2-3; possibly TRBD1 for D (5 bases). The V gene lost 6 bases and the J gene lost 2 bases, with 15 bases spanning the gap. The CDR3 runs to 15 residues. Germline V CDR1 and CDR2: LNHDA, SQIVND (reference sequence). The CDR3 region is CASSEMGLPTDTQYF. The CDR3 DNA reads TGTGCCAGTAGCGAAATGGGGCTCCCCACAGATACGCAGTATTTT.

This clone showed up just once. Other DNA sequences from this sample encode an identical CDR3 as well. The chain has TRBV6-6 and TRBJ1-6; D may be TRBD1 (5 bases). Trimming stripped 0 bases from V and 6 bases from J, with 9 bases between. CDR3 length equals 15 residues. Germline V gives CDR1 MNHNY, CDR2 SVGAGI (reference sequence). The CDR3 spells CASSYSGQSNSPLHF. The CDR3 nucleotides read TGTGCCAGCAGTTACTCCGGACAAAGTAATTCACCCCTCCACTTT.

The CDR3, as DNA: TGTGCCAGCAGCCATGGGACAGGGGGTAGCAATGAGCAGTTCTTC. It translates to CASSHGTGGSNEQFF. The chain recombines TRBV11-2 with TRBJ2-1; TRBD1 matches at 11 bases. CDR1 and CDR2 (germline): SGHAT, FQNNGV. The CDR3 runs to 15 residues. V lost 5 bases and J lost 6; bases outside the gene matches: 6.

This clone was found a few times. V is TRBV19 and J is TRBJ2-2; no clear D gene. Germline loops: CDR1 LNHDA, CDR2 SQIVND (reference sequence). This CDR3 has 17 residues. V was cut by 1 base and J by 7 bases, with 19 bases left in between. DNA of the CDR3: TGTGCCAGTAGTATAGCCCCCCTCGCTAGGCAGAGCGGGGAGCTGTTTTTT. Protein sequence: CASSIAPLARQSGELFF.

The rearrangement joins TRBV4-3 to TRBJ1-3; D uncertain. Germline loops: CDR1 LGHNA, CDR2 YSLEER. The CDR3 is made up of 13 amino acids. Trimming removed 0 bases from V and 4 bases from J, with 4 bases in between. CDR3 protein: CASSQDEGNTIYF. DNA of the CDR3: TGCGCCAGCAGCCAAGACGAGGGAAACACCATATATTTT.

This clone was found a few times. This chain joins TRBV27 and TRBJ1-6; D is perhaps TRBD1 (5 bases). Trimming removed 8 bases at V and 7 bases at J, with 15 bases between. There are 14 residues in the CDR3. Per germline, CDR1 MNHEY and CDR2 SMNVEV (reference sequence). CDR3 coding DNA: TGTGCCAGCTCTTACCGGGACTCCAATTCACCCCTCCACTTT. It codes for CASSYRDSNSPLHF.

This clone has just a few counts. The rearrangement uses TRBV29-1 and TRBJ1-3; unclear D gene. The CDR3 has 13 amino acids. Germline-derived CDR1 and CDR2 are SQVTM and ANQGSEA. Deletions cut 4 bases from V and 0 bases from J, with 7 bases between. Written as DNA, the CDR3 is TGCAGCGTTGGCAAGAGCTCTGGAAACACCATATATTTT. Amino acid sequence: CSVGKSSGNTIYF.

The genes are TRBV9 and TRBJ1-3; D is unresolved. The CDR3 runs 13 residues. Deletions cut 8 bases from V and 2 bases from J, with 11 bases between. CDR1 and CDR2 (germline): SGDLS, YYNGEE. CDR3 amino acids: CASQEAPGNTIYF. The DNA of the CDR3 is TGTGCCAGTCAGGAGGCTCCTGGAAACACCATATATTTT.

This clone has just a few counts. The chain uses TRBV5-1 and TRBJ2-5; 8 bases map to TRBD1. Trimming removed 1 base from V and 5 bases from J; junction bases left unmatched: 4. The length of the CDR3 is 14 residues. Germline V gives CDR1 SGHRS, CDR2 YFSETQ. The CDR3 sequence is CASSLTGGMETQYF. The CDR3 nucleotides are TGCGCCAGCAGCTTGACAGGGGGTATGGAGACCCAGTACTTC.

The chain couples TRBV5-6 to TRBJ2-7; 15 bases are a match to TRBD2. The V gene end was trimmed by 4 bases and the J gene end by 0 bases; junction bases not matched to a gene: 11. The CDR3 consists of 19 residues. Per the germline V gene, CDR1 is SGHDT and CDR2 is YYEEEE. The CDR3 loop is CASSVTGTSGGRTSYEQYV. In DNA form, the CDR3 reads TGTGCCAGCAGCGTAACCGGGACTAGCGGGGGGCGAACCTCCTACGAGCAGTACGTC.

V usage is TRBV7-2 and J usage is TRBJ1-2, with no clear D. This CDR3 spans 15 amino acids. The ends were cut back, 7 bases at V and 1 base at J, with 16 bases in the middle. Germline values: CDR1 SGHTA, CDR2 FQGNSA. The CDR3 DNA reads TGTGCCAGCACCCTGCCTAGACCGCTTAACTATGGCTACACCTTC. Protein product: CASTLPRPLNYGYTF.

The V and J genes are TRBV7-3 and TRBJ2-1, with D maybe TRBD2 (7 bases). V shed 2 bases and J shed 5 bases, with 10 bases lying between them. Per germline, CDR1 SGHTA and CDR2 FQGTGA. The CDR3 length is 14 residues. The CDR3 bases are TGTGCCAGCAGCTTAGCGGGGGCGAACAATGAGCAGTTCTTC. Its translation: CASSLAGANNEQFF.

This clone was counted ten times or more. The rearrangement links TRBV2 to TRBJ1-5; D is possibly TRBD1 (5 bases). This CDR3 has 13 residues. The V end lost 8 bases, the J end lost 8 bases, and 16 bases lay between the germline ends. Germline assignment: CDR1 SNHLY and CDR2 FYNNEI. The CDR3, as DNA: TGTGCCAGCCGACAGTTACCCGTGGAGCCCCAGCATTTT. It specifies CASRQLPVEPQHF.

In this sample, this clone turned up many times. The rearrangement joins TRBV28 to TRBJ2-4; D is tentatively TRBD1 or TRBD2 (7 bases each). Per the germline V gene, CDR1 is MDHEN and CDR2 is SYDVKM. The CDR3 loop spans 15 amino acids. V was clipped by 5 bases and J by 9 bases, with 20 bases between them. The CDR3 sequence: CASSLAGTAGTIQYF. CDR3 in DNA: TGTGCCAGCAGTCTAGCCGGGACAGCGGGGACCATTCAGTACTTC.

The sample holds a few counts of this clone. A much larger clone lies a single base off, so this may be a read error. Distinct nucleotide sequences in the sample also encode this CDR3. This sequence joins TRBV19 and TRBJ2-1; D remains ambiguous. The CDR3 is made up of 12 amino acids. V gave up 3 bases and J gave up 7 bases, with 7 bases separating them. From germline, CDR1 is LNHDA and CDR2 SQIVND (reference sequence). The CDR3 bases are TGTGCCAGTAGTATTATGGGTAATGAGCAGTTCTTC. This codes for CASSIMGNEQFF.